A single sample gave rise to the 18 T cell receptor beta chains below, sequenced in a study of beta chain features in type 1 diabetes. Their target antigens are unknown. Study-level results: Shorter TCRB CDR3s, moderately but significantly so, were found in Type 1 diabetes patients in all four CD4+ subsets.

The investigators reverse transcribed all of the isolated RNA, so they sequenced expressed TCRB transcripts. Only in-frame clones appear in the TCRdb table, and some are missing; sequencing was by immunoSEQ multiplex PCR. Among a few hundred thousand clones listed, around 16% were seen once. Source material: naive CD4+ T cells from blood. The origin of the receptors is a man aged 30-40 years with type 1 diabetes.

This chain connects TRBV29-1 to TRBJ1-1; weak D call: TRBD1 (6 bases). V was cut by 5 bases and J by 0 bases, with 7 bases left in between. Germline CDR1 SQVTM, CDR2 ANQGSEA. There are 12 residues in the CDR3. The CDR3 region has the DNA TGCAGCGTTCGGGGGCTGAACACTGAAGCTTTCTTT. This encodes CSVRGLNTEAFF.

V and J are TRBV2 and TRBJ1-5, with a possible D match to TRBD1 (5 bases). The germline V gene has CDR1 SNHLY and CDR2 FYNNEI. Between the trimmed V and J ends, which lost 6 bases and 15 bases, there was a span of 18 bases. The CDR3 length is 12 residues. CDR3 bases: TGTGCCAGCAGCCAAGACAGTTATAGCATGCATTTT. Translating gives CASSQDSYSMHF.

The J gene is TRBJ2-3, the V gene TRBV27, with D unclear. V lost 1 base and J lost 1, with 3 bases in between. Looked up from germline, CDR1 is MNHEY and CDR2 is SMNVEV (reference sequence). The CDR3 covers 13 residues. The CDR3 bases are TGTGCCAGCAGTTTATGGGGCACAGATACGCAGTATTTT. Translation: CASSLWGTDTQYF.

V usage is TRBV7-9 and J usage is TRBJ2-3; a weak D match, TRBD2 (5 bases). CDR1 and CDR2 from the germline V gene are SEHNR and FQNEAQ (reference sequence). This CDR3 region has 17 residues. Trimming pared 1 base from V and 5 bases from J, leaving 19 bases between. The CDR3 region has the DNA TGTGCCAGCAGCTTAGTCCTAACTAGTAATGAAGTAGATACGCAGTATTTT. As protein: CASSLVLTSNEVDTQYF.

The rearrangement links TRBV5-1 to TRBJ1-4; D remains ambiguous. The V gene's germline CDR1 is SGHRS and CDR2 YFSETQ. Trimming removed 0 bases at V and 3 bases at J, with 9 bases between. The CDR3 consists of 15 residues. CDR3 region: CASSLDGGSNEKLFF. CDR3 in DNA: TGCGCCAGCAGCTTGGACGGAGGCTCTAATGAAAAACTGTTTTTT.

This clone came up a few times. The chain links TRBV10-3 to TRBJ2-1; D is perhaps TRBD1 or TRBD2 (9 bases each). Trimming shortened V by 6 bases and J by 8 bases, and 29 bases separated the two germline ends. From germline, CDR1 is ENHRY and CDR2 SYGVKD. The CDR3 sequence is 18 residues long. CDR3: CAISSTGGGLAGNYEQFF. The CDR3 bases are TGTGCCATCAGCTCCACAGGGGGCGGGCTAGCGGGAAACTATGAGCAGTTCTTC.

This clone was seen a few times. The chain carries TRBV2 and TRBJ1-1; D is possibly TRBD1 (6 bases). Trimming removed 5 bases from V and 1 base from J, with 11 bases in between. Germline assignment: CDR1 SNHLY and CDR2 FYNNEI. The CDR3 has 14 amino acids. CDR3 in DNA: TGTGCCAGCAGTAACACGGGACAGAACACTGAAGCTTTCTTT. It specifies CASSNTGQNTEAFF.

The chain joins TRBV9 to TRBJ2-6; 9 nucleotides line up with TRBD1. Germline trimming cut 2 bases from V and 0 bases from J; bases unmatched to any gene: 0. The CDR3 has 16 residues. Germline V gives CDR1 SGDLS, CDR2 YYNGEE. The CDR3 is CASSVGQGSGANVLTF. CDR3 nucleotide sequence: TGTGCCAGCAGCGTGGGACAGGGCTCTGGGGCCAACGTCCTGACTTTC.

V usage is TRBV9 and J usage is TRBJ2-7, with D unresolved. The CDR3 totals 14 residues. Looked up from germline, CDR1 is SGDLS and CDR2 is YYNGEE. V lost 0 bases, J lost 0 bases, and 7 bases lay in between. CDR3 in DNA: TGTGCCAGCAGCGTAGCTACTCCCTCCTACGAGCAGTACTTC. Its protein product is CASSVATPSYEQYF.

This clone was seen a handful of times. The V and J genes are TRBV27 and TRBJ2-6, with a possible D match to TRBD1 (6 bases). Trimming removed 6 bases from V and 3 bases from J, with 12 bases in between. CDR1 and CDR2 from the germline V gene are MNHEY and SMNVEV (reference sequence). This CDR3 has 15 residues. DNA for the CDR3: TGTGCCAGCAGAAAATGGACAGATGGGGCCAACGTCCTGACTTTC. Translating it yields CASRKWTDGANVLTF.

The table lists this clone with many counts. This chain joins TRBV29-1 and TRBJ2-7, with 12 bases lining up with TRBD2. V trimming: 6 bases; J trimming: 3 bases; junction bases outside the gene matches: 0. Germline V gives CDR1 SQVTM, CDR2 ANQGSEA. The CDR3 consists of 12 residues. CDR3 region: CSVTSGSYEQYF. CDR3 nucleotides: TGCAGCGTGACTAGCGGGAGCTACGAGCAGTACTTC.

This chain connects TRBV9 to TRBJ2-1; D not certain. Trimming stripped 0 bases from V and 12 bases from J, with 19 bases between. Germline loops: CDR1 SGDLS, CDR2 YYNGEE. This CDR3 comprises 15 residues. This chain's CDR3 is CASSVATWESVSQFF. The CDR3 DNA follows: TGTGCCAGCAGCGTAGCTACGTGGGAATCCGTCTCGCAGTTCTTC.

CDR3 in DNA: TGTGCCAGCGGGACAGTCAATCAGCCCCAGCATTTT. Residues: CASGTVNQPQHF. This chain joins TRBV6-1 and TRBJ1-5, with 7 bases fitting TRBD1. V lost 8 bases to trimming and J lost 3 bases; unmatched junction nucleotides: 1. CDR3 length: 12 amino acids. CDR1 is MNHNS and CDR2 is SASEGT in the germline V gene.

This clone has a handful of counts. In the same sample, other DNA sequences code for this CDR3. The chain recombines TRBV9 with TRBJ2-3; maybe TRBD2 (5 bases). The CDR3 has 13 amino acids. Germline V gene data show CDR1 as SGDLS and CDR2 as YYNGEE. Trimming removed 3 bases from V and 0 bases from J, with 5 bases in between. CDR3 region: CASSGTSTDTQYF. As DNA, the CDR3 is TGTGCCAGCAGCGGGACTAGCACAGATACGCAGTATTTT.

J is TRBJ2-7 and V is TRBV28, with 12 bases matching TRBD1. This CDR3 has 20 amino acids. Trimming cost V 5 bases and J 4 bases; bases outside gene matches: 21. Germline CDR1 and CDR2: MDHEN and SYDVKM. The CDR3 coding sequence is TGTGCCAGCAGTACGTACCGGGACAGGGGGCGACCTGTCTCCCAATACGAGCAGTACTTC. Translation: CASSTYRDRGRPVSQYEQYF.

In this sample, this clone turned up a few times. CDR3 in amino acids: CASSLQGYGYTF. CDR3 DNA: TGTGCCAGCAGCTTACAAGGCTATGGCTACACCTTC. This chain joins TRBV7-8 and TRBJ1-2, with unresolved D. Trimming pared 2 bases from V and 4 bases from J, leaving 5 bases between. The length of the CDR3 is 12 residues. Germline values: CDR1 SGHVS, CDR2 FQNEAQ.

The V call is TRBV27, the J call TRBJ2-7, with 10 bases lining up with TRBD2. The CDR3 runs 15 residues. Per germline, CDR1 MNHEY and CDR2 SMNVEV (reference sequence). The V and J ends lost 7 bases and 1 base, in that order; junction bases with no gene match: 7. CDR3 residues: CASNRRGLASYEQYF. DNA of the CDR3: TGTGCCAGCAACCGAAGGGGACTAGCGTCCTACGAGCAGTACTTC.

Only a few counts were recorded for this clone. V gene TRBV29-1 combines with J gene TRBJ2-3, with D perhaps TRBD2 (5 bases). The germline V and J ends were trimmed by 1 base and 4 bases, with 9 bases remaining between them. Germline CDR1 and CDR2: SQVTM and ANQGSEA. This CDR3 region has 13 residues. CDR3 nucleotides: TGCAGCGTTGAAGGAGGGAACCCAGATACGCAGTATTTT. The encoded protein is CSVEGGNPDTQYF.